This T cell receptor beta chain was captured by sequencing in a study of shared clonotypes between healthy human individuals. Overall study: Plates per donor: three CD4 naive, three CD4 memory, two CD8 naive, one CD8 memory.

In replicate PCRs of sorted subsets, roughly 190 ng DNA, tens of thousands of T cell genomes, was used. Assay used: immunoSEQ multiplex PCR; TCRdb lists only in-frame clones, some missing. The table lists about 1 million clones, around 74% of them singletons, with roughly 1.4% in the top ten. CDR3 length equals 15 residues. V trimming: 4 bases; J trimming: 4 bases; junction bases outside the gene matches: 7. Per the germline V gene, CDR1 is SGHNT and CDR2 is YYREEE (reference sequence). Material: memory CD4+ T cells sorted from blood. Described subset: CD45RA-negative fraction. This sequence was found in a man younger than 35 in good health. This chain uses TRBV5-4 with TRBJ1-4; 7 bases align to TRBD1. The CDR3 spells CASSLRQGVNEKLFF. In nucleotides, the CDR3 is TGTGCCAGCAGCCTTCGACAGGGAGTTAATGAAAAACTGTTTTTT.